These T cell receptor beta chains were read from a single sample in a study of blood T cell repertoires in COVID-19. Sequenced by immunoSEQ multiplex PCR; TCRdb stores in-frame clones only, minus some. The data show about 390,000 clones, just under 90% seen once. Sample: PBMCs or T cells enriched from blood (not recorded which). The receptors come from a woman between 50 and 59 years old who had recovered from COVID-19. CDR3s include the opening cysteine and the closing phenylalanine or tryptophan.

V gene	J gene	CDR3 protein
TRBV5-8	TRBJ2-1	CASSLGSGGSYNEQFF
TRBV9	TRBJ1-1	CASSVALTGGDAEAFF
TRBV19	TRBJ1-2	CASLPSRGGGYTF
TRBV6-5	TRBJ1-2	CASSRQDYYGYTF
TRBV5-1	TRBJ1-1	CASSLGRGNTEAFF
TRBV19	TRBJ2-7	CASSTRDRSYEQYF
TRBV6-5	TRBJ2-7	CASRLTSGGTYEQYF
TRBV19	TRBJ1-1	CASKTTGRGTEAFF
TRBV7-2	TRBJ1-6	CASSLAAGPNSPLHF
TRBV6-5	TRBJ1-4	CASRRQGVTNEKLFF
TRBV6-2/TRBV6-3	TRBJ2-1	CASSPISGGGNEQFF
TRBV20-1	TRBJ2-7	CSASTGTYEQYF
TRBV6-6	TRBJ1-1	CASSFTEGTEAFF
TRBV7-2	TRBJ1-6	CASSLRSSGGNSPLHF
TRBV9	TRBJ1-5	CASSVDQGPGQPQHF
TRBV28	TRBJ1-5	CASSLRTGGRGGQPQHF
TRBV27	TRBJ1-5	CASSRQGVSNQPQHF
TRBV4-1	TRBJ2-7	CASSQLWGDYEQYF
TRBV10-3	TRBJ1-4	CAISDPDRGTKLFF
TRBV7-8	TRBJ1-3	CASSLDLQGLAGNTIYF
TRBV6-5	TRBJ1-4	CASSRPGQELFF
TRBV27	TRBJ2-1	CASSDRQGAVTYNEQFF
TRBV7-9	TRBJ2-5	CASRSRDPQETQYF
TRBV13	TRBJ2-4	CASSLTEDSGGIQYF
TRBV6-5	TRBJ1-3	CASRTDFSGNTIYF
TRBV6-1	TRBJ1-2	CASSEDWGYTF
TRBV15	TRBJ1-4	CATSRDLEGIAIF
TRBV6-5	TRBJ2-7	CASSYRTDRVPYEQYF
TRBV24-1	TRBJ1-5	CATQGGGQPQHF
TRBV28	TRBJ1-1	CASSPSGYSTEAFF
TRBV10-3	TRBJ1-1	CAIRGGQTNTEAFF
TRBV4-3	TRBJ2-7	CASSQDLATGVPNEQYF
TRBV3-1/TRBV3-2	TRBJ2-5	CASSLKTGLDLETQYF
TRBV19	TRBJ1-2	CASSMMRAGGNYGYTF
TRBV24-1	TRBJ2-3	CATSDPRGQRKSTDTQYF
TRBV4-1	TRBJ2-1	CASSGLAAGNNEQFF
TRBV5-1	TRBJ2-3	CASQTSGGNGIDTQYF
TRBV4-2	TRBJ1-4	CASSQDGTGDNEKLFF
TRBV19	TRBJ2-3	CASREFWTSTDTQYF
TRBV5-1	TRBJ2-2	CASSLVLDRGAGELFF
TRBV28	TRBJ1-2	CASSAGYYGYTF
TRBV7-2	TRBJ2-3	CASSRDSSTDTQYF
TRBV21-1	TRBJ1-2	CASSRQGWNYGYTF
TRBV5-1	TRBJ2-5	CASSLEGLVQETQYF